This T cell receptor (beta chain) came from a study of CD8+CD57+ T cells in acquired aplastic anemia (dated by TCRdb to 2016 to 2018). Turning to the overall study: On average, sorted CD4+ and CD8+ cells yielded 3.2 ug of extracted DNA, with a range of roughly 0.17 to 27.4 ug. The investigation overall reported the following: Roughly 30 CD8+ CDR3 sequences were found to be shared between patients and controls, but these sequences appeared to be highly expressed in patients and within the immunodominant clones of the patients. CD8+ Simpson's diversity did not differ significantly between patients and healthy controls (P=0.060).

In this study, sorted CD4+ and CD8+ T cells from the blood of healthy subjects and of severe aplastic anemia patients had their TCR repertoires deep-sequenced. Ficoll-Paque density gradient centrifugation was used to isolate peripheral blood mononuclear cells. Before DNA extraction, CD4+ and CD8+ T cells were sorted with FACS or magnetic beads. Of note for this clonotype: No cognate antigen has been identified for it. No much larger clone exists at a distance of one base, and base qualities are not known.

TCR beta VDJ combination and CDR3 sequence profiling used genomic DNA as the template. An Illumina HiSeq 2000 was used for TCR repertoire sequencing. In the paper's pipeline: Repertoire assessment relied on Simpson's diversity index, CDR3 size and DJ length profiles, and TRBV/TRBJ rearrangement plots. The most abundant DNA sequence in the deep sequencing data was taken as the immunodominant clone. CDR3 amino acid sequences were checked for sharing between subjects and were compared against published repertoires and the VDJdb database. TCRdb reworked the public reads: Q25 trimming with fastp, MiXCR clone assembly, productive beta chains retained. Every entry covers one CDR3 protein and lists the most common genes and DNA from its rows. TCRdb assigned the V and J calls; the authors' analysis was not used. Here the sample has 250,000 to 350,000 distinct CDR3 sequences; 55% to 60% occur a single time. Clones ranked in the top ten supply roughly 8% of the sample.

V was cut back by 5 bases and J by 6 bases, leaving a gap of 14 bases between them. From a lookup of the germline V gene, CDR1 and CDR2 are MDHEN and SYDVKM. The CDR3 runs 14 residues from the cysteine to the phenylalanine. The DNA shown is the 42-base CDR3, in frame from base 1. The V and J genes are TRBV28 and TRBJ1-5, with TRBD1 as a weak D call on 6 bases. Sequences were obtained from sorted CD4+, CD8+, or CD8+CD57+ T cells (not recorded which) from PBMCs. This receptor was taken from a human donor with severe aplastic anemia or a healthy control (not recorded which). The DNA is TGTGCCAGCAGTCGTTATGAGGGGGGTCAGCCCCAGCATTTT. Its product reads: CASSRYEGGQPQHF.